Following are 9 T cell receptor beta chains from one sample sequenced in a study of regulatory T cells in long-lasting Graves disease. Regarding time point: newly diagnosed GD, antithyroid drugs for less than 3 months. PBMCs provided the RNA from which the TCR library was made. Assembly of TCR beta libraries relied on iRepertoire HTBI primers together with Arm-PCR of CDR3 regions. TCRdb itself ran the multiplex PCR reads through MiXCR, one entry per CDR3 protein. Of 400,000 to 650,000 distinct CDR3 sequences in the sample, about 15% were seen once. The same data also contributed to another study, on T cells in Graves' hyperthyroidism and ophthalmopathy.

The sequencing here drew on peripheral blood mononuclear cells (PBMCs), taken at new diagnosis, from a patient treated with antithyroid drugs. The receptors come from a woman aged 40 to 65 with Graves disease.

The J gene is TRBJ1-4, the V gene TRBV11-2; 8 bases agree with TRBD1. CDR1 is SGHAT, CDR2 FQNNGV, per germline. J lost 7 bases, V lost 4 bases, and 5 bases had no gene match. The CDR3 runs 14 residues. The CDR3 reads CASSSQGVGEKLFF. CDR3 DNA sequence: TGTGCCAGCAGCTCACAGGGGGTTGGTGAAAAACTGTTTTTT.

This clonotype was counted a few times. The chain joins TRBV14 to TRBJ2-7; D unresolved. V lost 5 bases and J 6 bases, leaving 14 bases between the germline ends. Germline CDR1 reads SGHDN; CDR2 reads FVKESK. This CDR3 spans 13 amino acids. CDR3 DNA: TGTGCCAGCAGCGTAACCCAGACCTCCGAGCAGTACTTC. Encoded protein: CASSVTQTSEQYF.

This clonotype was picked up many times. The CDR3 coding sequence is TGTGCCAGCAGACCCCCGGCGGGGTCTAATGAAAAACTGTTTTTT. It is translated as CASRPPAGSNEKLFF. The J gene is TRBJ1-4, the V gene TRBV28; D is unresolved. Trimming left V 6 bases short and J 3 bases short, with 14 bases between. The CDR3 spans 15 residues. Germline V gene sequence: CDR1 MDHEN, CDR2 SYDVKM.

In this sample, this clonotype turned up many times. The J gene is TRBJ2-5, the V gene TRBV12-3 or TRBV12-4; 7 nucleotides match TRBD1. CDR3 length equals 12 residues. J gave up 5 bases and V 6 bases, and 3 bases lay outside the gene matches. The CDR3 protein is CASRQGWETQYF. The CDR3 DNA follows: TGTGCCAGCAGACAGGGGTGGGAGACCCAGTACTTC.

With regard to this clonotype: One base away lies a much larger clone, so this may be a sequencing read error. The genes are TRBV5-1 and TRBJ2-7; D possibly corresponds to TRBD2 (6 bases). V was clipped by 4 bases and J by 7 bases, with 18 bases between them. CDR1 and CDR2 (germline): SGHRS, YFSETQ. The CDR3 extends over 14 amino acids. The CDR3 bases are TGCGCCAGCAGCCCGGCGGGGCAGTACAATGAGCAGTACTTC. Translating gives CASSPAGQYNEQYF.

This clonotype was recorded at least ten times. This rearrangement joins TRBV28 to TRBJ1-1; the D gene is possibly TRBD1 (6 bases). CDR3 size: 13 residues. CDR1 and CDR2 from the germline V gene are MDHEN and SYDVKM. Trimming took off 5 bases at V and 1 base at J, with 8 bases between the two ends. CDR3 sequence reads: CASSTGQNTEAFF. CDR3 sequence (DNA): TGTGCCAGCAGTACGGGACAGAACACTGAAGCTTTCTTT. The whole variable domain, filled in from reference TRBV28 and TRBJ1-1, reads DVKVTQSSRYLVKRTGEKVFLECVQDMDHENMFWYRQDPGLGLRLIYFSYDVKMKEKGDIPEGYSVSREKKERFSLILESASTNQTSMYLCASSTGQNTEAFFGQGTRLTVV.

There are a few counts of this clonotype. The J gene is TRBJ1-2, the V gene TRBV19; D is unresolved. Per the germline V gene, CDR1 is LNHDA and CDR2 is SQIVND (reference sequence). CDR3 length: 13 amino acids. With 3 bases removed from V and 5 bases from J, the gap between germline ends came to 10 bases. The DNA of the CDR3 is TGTGCCAGTAGTATTGGAATCGATTATGGCTACACCTTC. Translating gives CASSIGIDYGYTF.

Comments on this clonotype: This may be a read error, as it is one base from a much larger clone. This chain links TRBV2 with TRBJ1-5; 7 bases are a match to TRBD1. The CDR3 totals 15 residues. The germline V gene has CDR1 SNHLY and CDR2 FYNNEI. The CDR3 spells CASSKTGASNHPQHF. The DNA for the CDR3 is TGTGCCAGCAGCAAAACAGGGGCTAGCAATCATCCCCAGCATTTT.

This clonotype was counted ten times or more. This chain joins TRBV3-1 and TRBJ1-1; no reliable D call. The germline CDR1 and CDR2 sequences are LGHDT and YNNKEL (reference sequence). CDR3 size: 13 residues. Deletions cut 1 base from V and 6 bases from J, with 9 bases between. CDR3 amino acids: CASSQVLRAEAFF. The CDR3 DNA is TGTGCCAGCAGCCAAGTACTTAGAGCTGAAGCTTTCTTT.